A single sample gave rise to the 26 T cell receptor beta chains below, sequenced in a study of T-cell reconstitution after alpha-beta-depleted transplantation in children. As it was prepared, the TCRbeta library received unique molecular identifiers. TCRdb passed the PCR reads through MiXCR, listing each CDR3 protein once. The sample consists of 200,000 to 250,000 distinct CDR3 sequences, around 7.7% of them appearing once. This specimen consisted of PBMCs, mostly from graft donor cells, obtained 360 days after TCRalphabeta/CD19-depleted stem cell transplant. Receptor source: a male patient aged 2 to 10 who had a stem cell transplant for acute myeloid leukemia, so the T cells may come from the graft donor.

The chain combines TRBV7-9 with TRBJ2-7; D unresolved. The length of the CDR3 is 14 residues. CDR1 and CDR2 (germline): SEHNR, FQNEAQ (reference sequence). With 0 bases removed from V and 3 bases from J, the gap between germline ends came to 9 bases. As DNA, the CDR3 is TGTGCCAGCAGCTTAGCCCTCGGTTACTACGAGCAGTACGTC. It yields the protein CASSLALGYYEQYV.

On this clonotype: Just one base apart from a much larger clone, this may be a read error. This chain links TRBV12-3 or TRBV12-4 with TRBJ2-7; D is ambiguous. With 6 bases removed from V and 7 bases from J, the gap between germline ends came to 13 bases. The CDR3 sequence is 12 residues long. CDR3 sequence reads: CASRTALSEQYF. CDR3 DNA: TGTGCCAGCAGAACTGCTTTGTCGGAGCAGTACTTC.

This chain connects TRBV20-1 to TRBJ1-4, with D unclear. Trimming pared 3 bases from V and 4 bases from J, leaving 9 bases between. The CDR3 consists of 13 residues. The germline V gene has CDR1 DFQATT and CDR2 SNEGSKA (reference sequence). The CDR3 DNA follows: TGCAGTGCTAGCGGCGGAAATAATGAAAAACTGTTTTTT. Amino acids: CSASGGNNEKLFF.

This clonotype was seen many times. The rearrangement joins TRBV20-1 to TRBJ1-3; D possibly corresponds to TRBD1 (5 bases). CDR1 is DFQATT, CDR2 SNEGSKA, per germline (reference sequence). With 0 bases removed from V and 6 bases from J, the gap between germline ends came to 15 bases. CDR3 length equals 15 residues. The CDR3 loop is CSARDPGQGSNTIYF. DNA for the CDR3: TGCAGTGCTAGAGATCCGGGCCAGGGCTCAAACACCATATATTTT.

This clonotype was seen repeatedly, ten times or more. The rearrangement joins TRBV5-1 to TRBJ2-3; 8 positions match TRBD2. Losses at the gene ends were 0 bases for V and 2 bases for J; bases not matched to a gene: 8. Germline V gives CDR1 SGHRS, CDR2 YFSETQ. The CDR3 runs 17 residues. CDR3 coding DNA: TGCGCCAGCAGCTTGGGAAGCGGGAGCGGGATCACAGATACGCAGTATTTT. Its protein is CASSLGSGSGITDTQYF.

V usage is TRBV11-2 and J usage is TRBJ2-1; 13 positions match TRBD2. Germline V gives CDR1 SGHAT, CDR2 FQNNGV. Germline trimming cut 5 bases from V and 10 bases from J; bases unmatched to any gene: 8. There are 15 residues in the CDR3. The CDR3 DNA follows: TGTGCCAGCAGCCCCCGGACTAGCGGGAGATGGGAGCAGTTCTTC. It yields the protein CASSPRTSGRWEQFF. Looking up the rest from reference TRBV11-2 and TRBJ2-1 gives the full variable domain: EAGVAQSPRYKIIEKRQSVAFWCNPISGHATLYWYQQILGQGPKLLIQFQNNGVVDDSQLPKDRFSAERLKGVDSTLKIQPAKLEDSAVYLCASSPRTSGRWEQFFGPGTRLTVL.

This clonotype turned up a few times. This chain joins TRBV5-1 and TRBJ2-4, with 7 bases matching TRBD1. The CDR3 consists of 16 residues. Germline V gene sequence: CDR1 SGHRS, CDR2 YFSETQ. V was clipped by 0 bases and J by 1 base; unmatched bases: 4. The CDR3 spells CASSLGPTGAKNIQYF. The CDR3, as DNA: TGCGCCAGCAGCTTGGGGCCGACAGGGGCCAAAAACATTCAGTACTTC. Drawing the rest from reference TRBV5-1 and TRBJ2-4, the complete variable domain is KAGVTQTPRYLIKTRGQQVTLSCSPISGHRSVSWYQQTPGQGLQFLFEYFSETQRNKGNFPGRFSGRQFSNSRSEMNVSTLELGDSALYLCASSLGPTGAKNIQYFGAGTRLSVL.

The rearrangement uses TRBV7-2 and TRBJ2-5; D not resolved. Germline lookup yields CDR1 SGHTA and CDR2 FQGNSA. Trimming left V 0 bases short and J 5 bases short, with 7 bases between. The CDR3 sequence is 13 residues long. CDR3 nucleotides: TGTGCCAGCAGCTTAGCTCAACGGGAGACCCAGTACTTC. Protein sequence: CASSLAQRETQYF. Based on the CDR3 plus reference TRBV7-2 and TRBJ2-5, the full variable domain is GAGVSQSPSNKVTEKGKDVELRCDPISGHTALYWYRQSLGQGLEFLIYFQGNSAPDKSGLPSDRFSAERTGGSVSTLTIQRTQQEDSAVYLCASSLAQRETQYFGPGTRLLVL.

The table lists this clonotype with a few counts. This sequence joins TRBV4-3 and TRBJ2-5; possibly TRBD1 for D (6 bases). The CDR3 contains 15 residues. Germline V CDR1 and CDR2: LGHNA, YSLEER. V was clipped by 1 base and J by 7 bases, with 16 bases between them. Written as DNA, the CDR3 is TGCGCCAGCAGCCAAGGTGGACAGCCAGTCGGGACCCAGTACTTC. This encodes CASSQGGQPVGTQYF.

This clonotype was seen a few times. The chain couples TRBV2 to TRBJ2-2; D ambiguous. This CDR3 spans 14 amino acids. Trimming took 7 bases from V and 7 from J, leaving 16 bases between them. Germline CDR1 and CDR2: SNHLY and FYNNEI. CDR3 DNA sequence: TGTGCCAGCAACCAAGACCCGTCGGTCGGGGAGCTGTTTTTT. Its translation is CASNQDPSVGELFF.

This chain uses TRBV2 with TRBJ2-7; 10 positions agree with TRBD2. The CDR3 totals 17 residues. Germline V lookup: CDR1 SNHLY, CDR2 FYNNEI. The J segment lost 2 bases and the V segment lost 6 bases, leaving 13 bases of the junction unmatched. CDR3 coding DNA: TGTGCCAGCAGGCCCCTAGCGGGAGCTCGTCCTACCTACGAGCAGTACTTC. Translating gives CASRPLAGARPTYEQYF.

This rearrangement joins TRBV30 to TRBJ2-1; 13 bases fit TRBD2. This CDR3 is built from 17 residues. V was pared by 4 bases and J by 6 bases, with 12 bases of the junction left unmatched. Germline CDR1 and CDR2: GTSNPN and SVGIG (reference sequence). The CDR3 sequence: CAWNPGLAGAASNEQFF. As DNA, the CDR3 is TGTGCCTGGAACCCCGGACTAGCGGGGGCCGCGAGCAATGAGCAGTTCTTC.

A word on this clonotype: Since no conserved phenylalanine or tryptophan closes the CDR3, a read error is the likely cause. The chain recombines TRBV20-1 with TRBJ1-2, with 7 positions matching TRBD1. The trim removed 1 base at V and 4 bases at J, leaving 3 bases unmatched. Germline V gene lookup returns CDR1 DFQATT and CDR2 SNEGSKA (reference sequence). The CDR3 extends over 13 amino acids. CDR3 bases: TGCAGTGCTAGAGCAAGGACAGGCTATGGCTACACCTGC. It yields the protein CSARARTGYGYTC.

This clonotype was seen a handful of times. This chain connects TRBV4-3 to TRBJ2-7; a possible D gene is TRBD1 (5 bases). This CDR3 is built from 17 residues. V shed 0 bases and J shed 2 bases, with 17 bases lying between them. Germline assignment: CDR1 LGHNA and CDR2 YSLEER. CDR3 DNA sequence: TGCGCCAGCAGCCAAGATTCCCTAGATGTAGGGGCCTACGAGCAGTACTTC. Translated: CASSQDSLDVGAYEQYF.

This clonotype was recorded a few times. This chain connects TRBV29-1 to TRBJ2-3; no firm D call. Germline CDR1 reads SQVTM; CDR2 reads ANQGSEA. V lost 4 bases, J lost 0 bases, and 8 bases lay in between. This CDR3 contains 13 residues. The CDR3 nucleotides are TGCAGCGTTGCGACGGTTAGCACAGATACGCAGTATTTT. Translating gives CSVATVSTDTQYF.

V usage is TRBV6-2 or TRBV6-3 and J usage is TRBJ2-1; D is possibly TRBD2 (6 bases). CDR3 length: 13 amino acids. The germline gives CDR1 MNHEY, CDR2 SVGEGT. V shed 8 bases and J shed 8 bases, with 16 bases lying between them. The CDR3 DNA sequence: TGTGCCAGCGGGGGAGCGGGTTGGCATGAGCAGTTCTTC. Protein: CASGGAGWHEQFF.

This clonotype was recorded a few times. The rearrangement joins TRBV29-1 to TRBJ1-1; D remains ambiguous. The V gene lost 6 bases and the J gene lost 0 bases, with 11 bases spanning the gap. This CDR3 is built from 13 residues. CDR1 is SQVTM and CDR2 is ANQGSEA in the germline V gene. The CDR3 here is CSVGPGLNTEAFF. CDR3 nucleotide sequence: TGCAGCGTAGGCCCGGGTCTGAACACTGAAGCTTTCTTT.

This clonotype was detected a few times. This chain links TRBV27 with TRBJ2-5; D gene unclear. CDR3 length equals 13 residues. CDR1 is MNHEY, CDR2 SMNVEV, per germline (reference sequence). Deletions cut 3 bases from V and 5 bases from J, with 10 bases between. As DNA, the CDR3 is TGTGCCAGCAGTTTCAGGCCTACGGAGACCCAGTACTTC. Encoded protein: CASSFRPTETQYF.

This clonotype was detected many times. V is TRBV6-5 and J is TRBJ2-7; 8 bases are shared with TRBD2. The junction had 14 bases not matched to a gene; V was cut back by 0 bases and J by 4 bases. The CDR3 totals 18 residues. Germline V gene sequence: CDR1 MNHEY, CDR2 SVGAGI. In DNA, the CDR3 is TGTGCCAGCAGTTACTCGAATCATCCCGCGGGAGGAGAGTACGAGCAGTACTTC. Protein product: CASSYSNHPAGGEYEQYF.

V is TRBV5-1 and J is TRBJ1-2; TRBD1 matches 8 bases. The germline gives CDR1 SGHRS, CDR2 YFSETQ. The CDR3 has 13 amino acids. V gave up 3 bases and J gave up 6 bases; unmatched junction bases: 4. For the CDR3, the DNA is TGCGCCAGCAGCTATCTGACAGGGGATGGCTACACCTTC. It is translated as CASSYLTGDGYTF.

The chain recombines TRBV5-1 with TRBJ2-7; D ambiguous. CDR1 and CDR2 (germline): SGHRS, YFSETQ. The CDR3 runs to 16 residues. Trimming removed 2 bases at V and 2 bases at J, with 17 bases between. The CDR3 loop is CASSFSVGRLAYEQYF. The CDR3 DNA sequence: TGCGCCAGCAGCTTCTCGGTCGGCAGGTTGGCCTACGAGCAGTACTTC.

This clonotype was detected ten times or more. This chain links TRBV5-1 with TRBJ2-7; D not resolved. Germline assignment: CDR1 SGHRS and CDR2 YFSETQ. CDR3 length equals 12 residues. V was cut by 1 base and J by 5 bases, with 7 bases left in between. In nucleotides, the CDR3 is TGCGCCAGCAGCTTGACCGGCCACGAGCAGTACTTC. It is translated as CASSLTGHEQYF. The variable domain in full, with the rest retrieved from reference TRBV5-1 and TRBJ2-7, is KAGVTQTPRYLIKTRGQQVTLSCSPISGHRSVSWYQQTPGQGLQFLFEYFSETQRNKGNFPGRFSGRQFSNSRSEMNVSTLELGDSALYLCASSLTGHEQYFGPGTRLTVT.

This clonotype was picked up many times. The rearrangement uses TRBV20-1 and TRBJ2-5; 7 bases are a match to TRBD1. V dropped 2 bases and J dropped 4; count of bases not matched to a gene: 7. The CDR3 sequence is 14 residues long. Germline CDR1 is DFQATT and CDR2 is SNEGSKA (reference sequence). CDR3 nucleotide sequence: TGCAGTGCTAGATACAGGGGTGTTGGAGAGACCCAGTACTTC. Translation: CSARYRGVGETQYF.

Ten or more counts support this clonotype. The chain has TRBV29-1 and TRBJ2-2; the D is unclear. Germline V CDR1 and CDR2: SQVTM, ANQGSEA. Between the trimmed V and J ends, which lost 5 bases and 6 bases, there was a span of 10 bases. The CDR3 sequence is 12 residues long. In DNA form, the CDR3 reads TGCAGCGTTTTTTATGGGCCCGGGGAGCTGTTTTTT. Protein: CSVFYGPGELFF.

This clonotype has at least ten counts. The J gene is TRBJ1-2, the V gene TRBV5-1; D remains ambiguous. Trimming pared 0 bases from V and 5 bases from J, leaving 11 bases between. There are 14 residues in the CDR3. From germline, CDR1 is SGHRS and CDR2 YFSETQ. The CDR3 DNA sequence: TGCGCCAGCAGCTTGGTGACGCTTCAGTATGGCTACACCTTC. Translation: CASSLVTLQYGYTF. Supplemented by reference TRBV5-1 and TRBJ1-2, the full variable domain reads KAGVTQTPRYLIKTRGQQVTLSCSPISGHRSVSWYQQTPGQGLQFLFEYFSETQRNKGNFPGRFSGRQFSNSRSEMNVSTLELGDSALYLCASSLVTLQYGYTFGSGTRLTVV.

This clonotype was counted ten times or more. V and J are TRBV20-1 and TRBJ2-4, with D unclear. The germline CDR1 and CDR2 sequences are DFQATT and SNEGSKA (reference sequence). The CDR3 consists of 11 residues. Trimming left V 0 bases short and J 8 bases short, with 5 bases between. Here the CDR3 reads CSARDTDIQYF. CDR3 in DNA: TGCAGTGCTAGAGATACGGACATTCAGTACTTC.